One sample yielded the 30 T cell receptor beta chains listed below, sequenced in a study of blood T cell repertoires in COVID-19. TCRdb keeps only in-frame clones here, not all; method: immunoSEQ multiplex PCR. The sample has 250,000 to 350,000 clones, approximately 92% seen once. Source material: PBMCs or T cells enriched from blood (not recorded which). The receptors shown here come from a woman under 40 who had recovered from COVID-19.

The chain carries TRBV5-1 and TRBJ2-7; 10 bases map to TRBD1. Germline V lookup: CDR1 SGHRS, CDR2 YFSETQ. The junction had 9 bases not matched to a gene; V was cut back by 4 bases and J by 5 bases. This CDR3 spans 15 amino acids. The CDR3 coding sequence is TGCGCCAGCAGCCAAGGACAGGGGGTATTAAACGAGCAGTACTTC. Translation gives CASSQGQGVLNEQYF. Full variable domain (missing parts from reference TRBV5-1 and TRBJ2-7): KAGVTQTPRYLIKTRGQQVTLSCSPISGHRSVSWYQQTPGQGLQFLFEYFSETQRNKGNFPGRFSGRQFSNSRSEMNVSTLELGDSALYLCASSQGQGVLNEQYFGPGTRLTVT.

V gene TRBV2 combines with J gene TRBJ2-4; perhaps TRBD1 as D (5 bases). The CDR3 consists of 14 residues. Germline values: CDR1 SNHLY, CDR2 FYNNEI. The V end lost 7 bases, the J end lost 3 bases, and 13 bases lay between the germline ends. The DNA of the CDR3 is TGTGCCAGCACCTGGACACAAGGCAAAAACATTCAGTACTTC. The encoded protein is CASTWTQGKNIQYF.

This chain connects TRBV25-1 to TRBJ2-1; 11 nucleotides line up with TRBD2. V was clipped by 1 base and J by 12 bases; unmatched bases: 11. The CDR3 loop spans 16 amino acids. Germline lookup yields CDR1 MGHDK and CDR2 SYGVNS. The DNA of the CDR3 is TGTGCCAGCAGTGAATTTGGGGGAGTAGCGGGAGGGAGGCAGTTCTTC. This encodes CASSEFGGVAGGRQFF.

CDR3 nucleotide sequence: TGTGCCAGCAGTTCACTAGCGGGAGTAGAATACAATGAGCAGTTCTTC. It codes for CASSSLAGVEYNEQFF. The J gene is TRBJ2-1, the V gene TRBV27, with TRBD2 matching 11 bases. With V trimmed by 4 bases and J by 4 bases, 6 bases remained unmatched. In germline, CDR1 is MNHEY, CDR2 SMNVEV (reference sequence). This CDR3 spans 16 amino acids.

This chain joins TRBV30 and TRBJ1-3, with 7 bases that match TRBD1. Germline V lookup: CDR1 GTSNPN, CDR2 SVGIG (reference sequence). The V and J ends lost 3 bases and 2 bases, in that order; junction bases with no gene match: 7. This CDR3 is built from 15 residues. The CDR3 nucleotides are TGTGCCTGGAGCGTTCTAAGGGGGCCTGGAAACACCATATATTTT. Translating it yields CAWSVLRGPGNTIYF.

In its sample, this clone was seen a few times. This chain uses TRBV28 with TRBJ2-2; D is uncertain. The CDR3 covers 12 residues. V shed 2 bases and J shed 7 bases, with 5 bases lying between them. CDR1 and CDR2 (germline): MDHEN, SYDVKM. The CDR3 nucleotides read TGTGCCAGCAGTTTAAGCTACGGGGAGCTGTTTTTT. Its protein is CASSLSYGELFF.

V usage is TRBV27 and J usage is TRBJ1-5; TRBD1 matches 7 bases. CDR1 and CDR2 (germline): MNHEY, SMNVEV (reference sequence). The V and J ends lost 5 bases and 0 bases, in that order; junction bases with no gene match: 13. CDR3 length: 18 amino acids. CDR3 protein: CASSITGVRPYSNQPQHF. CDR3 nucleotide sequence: TGTGCCAGCAGTATCACAGGGGTTCGGCCGTATAGCAATCAGCCCCAGCATTTT.

The CDR3 nucleotides are TGTGCCAGCAGTAGCGACAGCAATAATGAAAAACTGTTTTTT. It translates to CASSSDSNNEKLFF. This chain uses TRBV6-2 or TRBV6-3 with TRBJ1-4; TRBD1 is a possible D gene (5 bases). The CDR3 runs to 14 residues. Germline CDR1 and CDR2: MNHEY and SVGEGT. Trimming cost V 5 bases and J 4 bases, with 11 bases left between them.

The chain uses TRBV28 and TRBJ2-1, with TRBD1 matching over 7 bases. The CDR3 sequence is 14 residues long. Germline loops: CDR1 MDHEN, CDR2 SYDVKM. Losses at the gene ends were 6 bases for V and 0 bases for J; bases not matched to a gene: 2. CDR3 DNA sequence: TGTGCCAGCAGGAGACAGGGCTCCTACAATGAGCAGTTCTTC. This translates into CASRRQGSYNEQFF.

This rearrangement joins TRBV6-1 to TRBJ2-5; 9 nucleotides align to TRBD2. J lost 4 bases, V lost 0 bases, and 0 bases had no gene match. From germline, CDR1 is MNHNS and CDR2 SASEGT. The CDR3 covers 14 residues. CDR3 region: CASSEATSGETQYF. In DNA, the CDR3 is TGTGCCAGCAGTGAAGCGACTAGCGGAGAGACCCAGTACTTC.

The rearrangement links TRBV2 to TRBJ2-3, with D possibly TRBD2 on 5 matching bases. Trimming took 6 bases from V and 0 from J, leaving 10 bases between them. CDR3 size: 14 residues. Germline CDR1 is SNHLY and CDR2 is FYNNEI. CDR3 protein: CASRRAGSTDTQYF. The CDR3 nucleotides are TGTGCCAGCAGAAGGGCGGGTAGCACAGATACGCAGTATTTT.

The CDR3 bases are TGCAGCGTTGGAATTGGTGGTAGCGGGACGCAGTTCTTC. It specifies CSVGIGGSGTQFF. The chain is built from TRBV29-1 and TRBJ2-1; 8 bases are shared with TRBD2. Germline CDR1 is SQVTM and CDR2 is ANQGSEA. The V segment lost 4 bases and the J segment 12 bases; nucleotides outside the gene matches: 11. The CDR3 is 13 residues long.

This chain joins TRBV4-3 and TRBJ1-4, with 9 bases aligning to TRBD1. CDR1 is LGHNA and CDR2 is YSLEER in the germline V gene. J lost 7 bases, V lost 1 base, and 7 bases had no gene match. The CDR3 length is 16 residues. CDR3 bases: TGCGCCAGCAGCCAAGGACAGGGGGATGTAAGTGAAAAACTGTTTTTT. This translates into CASSQGQGDVSEKLFF.

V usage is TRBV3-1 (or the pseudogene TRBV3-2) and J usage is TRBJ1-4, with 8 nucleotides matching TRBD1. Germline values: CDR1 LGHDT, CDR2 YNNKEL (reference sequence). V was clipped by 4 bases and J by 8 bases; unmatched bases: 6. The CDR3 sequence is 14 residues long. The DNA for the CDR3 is TGTGCCAGCAGCCGGACAGGGTCAGGCGAAAAACTGTTTTTT. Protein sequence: CASSRTGSGEKLFF.

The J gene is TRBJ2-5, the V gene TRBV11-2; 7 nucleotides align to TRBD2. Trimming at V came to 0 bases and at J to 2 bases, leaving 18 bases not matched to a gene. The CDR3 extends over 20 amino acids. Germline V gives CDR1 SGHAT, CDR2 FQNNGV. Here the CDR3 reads CASSLEGSKGLAERQETQYF. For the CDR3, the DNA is TGTGCCAGCAGCTTAGAAGGGTCTAAGGGCCTAGCGGAAAGGCAAGAGACCCAGTACTTC.

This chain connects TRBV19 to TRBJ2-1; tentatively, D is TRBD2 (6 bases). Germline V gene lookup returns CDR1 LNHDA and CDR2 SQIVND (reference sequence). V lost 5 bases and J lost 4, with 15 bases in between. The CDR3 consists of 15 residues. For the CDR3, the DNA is TGTGCCAGTAGTTTACGTGGGGCGGGGTACAATGAGCAGTTCTTC. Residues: CASSLRGAGYNEQFF.

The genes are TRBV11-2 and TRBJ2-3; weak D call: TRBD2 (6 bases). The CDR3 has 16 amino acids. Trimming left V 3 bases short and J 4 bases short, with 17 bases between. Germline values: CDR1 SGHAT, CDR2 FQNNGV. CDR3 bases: TGTGCCAGCAGCTTGAGGCTTTCAGGGAGGTCAGATACGCAGTATTTT. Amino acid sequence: CASSLRLSGRSDTQYF.

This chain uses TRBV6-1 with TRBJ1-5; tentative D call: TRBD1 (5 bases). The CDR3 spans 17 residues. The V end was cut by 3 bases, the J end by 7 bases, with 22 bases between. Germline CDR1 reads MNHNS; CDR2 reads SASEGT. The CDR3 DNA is TGTGCCAGCAGTGACCACATCGGGGGAGCGGGGGAACAGCCCCAGCATTTT. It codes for CASSDHIGGAGEQPQHF.

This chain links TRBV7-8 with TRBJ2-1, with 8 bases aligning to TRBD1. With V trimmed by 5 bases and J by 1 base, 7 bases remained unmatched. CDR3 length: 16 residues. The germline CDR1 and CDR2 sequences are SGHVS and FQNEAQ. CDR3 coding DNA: TGTGCCAGCAGCCCTGGGACAGGACAATCCTACAATGAGCAGTTCTTC. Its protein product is CASSPGTGQSYNEQFF.

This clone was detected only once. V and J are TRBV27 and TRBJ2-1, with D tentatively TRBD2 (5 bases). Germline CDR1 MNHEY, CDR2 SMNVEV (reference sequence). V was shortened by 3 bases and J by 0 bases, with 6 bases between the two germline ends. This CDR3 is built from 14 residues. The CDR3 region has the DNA TGTGCCAGCAGTTTGGGGAGCTCCTACAATGAGCAGTTCTTC. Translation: CASSLGSSYNEQFF.

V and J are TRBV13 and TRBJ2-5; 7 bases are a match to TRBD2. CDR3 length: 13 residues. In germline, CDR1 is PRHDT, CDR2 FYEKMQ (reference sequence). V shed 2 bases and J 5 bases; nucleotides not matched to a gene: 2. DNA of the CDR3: TGTGCCAGCAGCTTACAGGGAGGGGAGACCCAGTACTTC. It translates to CASSLQGGETQYF.

As DNA, the CDR3 is TGTGCTACTAGAGGGACAGGTCCCTACGAGCAGTACTTC. Residues: CATRGTGPYEQYF. V gene TRBV6-6 combines with J gene TRBJ2-7, with 8 bases lining up with TRBD1. Germline V CDR1 and CDR2: MNHNY, SVGAGI (reference sequence). The CDR3 runs to 13 residues.

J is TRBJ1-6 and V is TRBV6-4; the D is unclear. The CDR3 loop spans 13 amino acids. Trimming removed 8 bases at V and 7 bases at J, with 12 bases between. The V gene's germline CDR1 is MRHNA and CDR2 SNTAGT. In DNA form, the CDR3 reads TGTGCCAGCCATAAATTGAGAAATTCACCCCTCCACTTT. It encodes CASHKLRNSPLHF.

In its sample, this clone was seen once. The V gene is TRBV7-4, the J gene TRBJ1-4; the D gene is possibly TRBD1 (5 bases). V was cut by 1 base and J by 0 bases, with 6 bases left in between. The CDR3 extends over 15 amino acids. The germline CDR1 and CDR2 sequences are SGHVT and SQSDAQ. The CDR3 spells CASSLEGSTNEKLFF. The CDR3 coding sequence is TGTGCCAGCAGCTTAGAGGGGTCAACTAATGAAAAACTGTTTTTT.

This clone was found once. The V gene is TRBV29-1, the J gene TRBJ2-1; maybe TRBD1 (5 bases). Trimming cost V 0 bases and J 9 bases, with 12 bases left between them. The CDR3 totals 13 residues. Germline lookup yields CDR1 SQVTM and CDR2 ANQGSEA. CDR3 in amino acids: CSVEEGRVFEQFF. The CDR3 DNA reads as TGCAGCGTTGAAGAGGGCAGGGTATTTGAGCAGTTCTTC.

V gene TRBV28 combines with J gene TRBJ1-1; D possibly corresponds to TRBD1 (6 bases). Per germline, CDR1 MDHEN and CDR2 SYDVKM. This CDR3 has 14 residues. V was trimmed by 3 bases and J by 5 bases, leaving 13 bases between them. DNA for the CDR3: TGTGCCAGCAGTTTGTCTACAGGGTATACTGAAGCTTTCTTT. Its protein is CASSLSTGYTEAFF.

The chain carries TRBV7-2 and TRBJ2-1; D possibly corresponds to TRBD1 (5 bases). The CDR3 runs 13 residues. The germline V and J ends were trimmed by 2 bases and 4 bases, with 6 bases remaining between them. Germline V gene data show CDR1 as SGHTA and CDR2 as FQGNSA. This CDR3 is CASSLRQYNEQFF. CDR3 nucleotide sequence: TGTGCCAGCAGCTTAAGACAGTACAATGAGCAGTTCTTC.

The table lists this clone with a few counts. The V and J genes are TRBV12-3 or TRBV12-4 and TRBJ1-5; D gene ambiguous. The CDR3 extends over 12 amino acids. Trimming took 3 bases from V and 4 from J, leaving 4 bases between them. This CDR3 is CASSLTNQPQHF. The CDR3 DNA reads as TGTGCCAGCAGTTTGACTAATCAGCCCCAGCATTTT.

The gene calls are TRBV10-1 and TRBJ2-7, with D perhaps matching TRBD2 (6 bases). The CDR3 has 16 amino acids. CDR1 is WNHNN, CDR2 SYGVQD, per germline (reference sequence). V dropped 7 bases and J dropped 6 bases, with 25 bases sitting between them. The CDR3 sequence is CASIVNGRGHGFEQYF. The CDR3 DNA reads TGCGCCAGCATCGTCAACGGGAGAGGGCACGGGTTCGAGCAGTACTTC.

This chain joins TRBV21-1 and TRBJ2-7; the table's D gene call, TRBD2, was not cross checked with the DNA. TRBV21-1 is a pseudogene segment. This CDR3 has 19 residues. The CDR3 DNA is TGTGCCAGCAGCCAAGGTCCGGGACTAGCGGGAAGGAGCTCCTACGAGCAGTACTTC. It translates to CASSQGPGLAGRSSYEQYF.